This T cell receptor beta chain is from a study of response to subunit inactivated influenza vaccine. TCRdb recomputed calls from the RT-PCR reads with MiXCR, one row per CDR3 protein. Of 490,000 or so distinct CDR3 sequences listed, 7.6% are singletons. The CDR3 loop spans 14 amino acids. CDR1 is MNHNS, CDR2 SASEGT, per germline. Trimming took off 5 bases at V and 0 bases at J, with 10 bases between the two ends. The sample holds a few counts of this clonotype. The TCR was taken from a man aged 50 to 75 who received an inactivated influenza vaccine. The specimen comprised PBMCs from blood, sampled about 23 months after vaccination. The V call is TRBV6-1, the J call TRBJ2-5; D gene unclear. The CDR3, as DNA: TGTGCCAGCAGTAGACGGGTCAACCAAGAGACCCAGTACTTC. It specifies CASSRRVNQETQYF.